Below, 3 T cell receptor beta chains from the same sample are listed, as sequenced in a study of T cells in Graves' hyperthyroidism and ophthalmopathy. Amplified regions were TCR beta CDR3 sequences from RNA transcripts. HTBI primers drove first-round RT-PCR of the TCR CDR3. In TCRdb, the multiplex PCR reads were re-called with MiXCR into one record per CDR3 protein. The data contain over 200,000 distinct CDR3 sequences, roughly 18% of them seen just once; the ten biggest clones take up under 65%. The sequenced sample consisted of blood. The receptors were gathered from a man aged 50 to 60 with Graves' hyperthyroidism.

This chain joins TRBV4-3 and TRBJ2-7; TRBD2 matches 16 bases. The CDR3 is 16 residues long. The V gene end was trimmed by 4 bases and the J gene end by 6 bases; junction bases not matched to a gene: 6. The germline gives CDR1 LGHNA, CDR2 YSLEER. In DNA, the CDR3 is TGCGCCAGCAGCCCAGGGACTAGCGGGAGGGGGAGCGAGCAGTACTTC. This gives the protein CASSPGTSGRGSEQYF.

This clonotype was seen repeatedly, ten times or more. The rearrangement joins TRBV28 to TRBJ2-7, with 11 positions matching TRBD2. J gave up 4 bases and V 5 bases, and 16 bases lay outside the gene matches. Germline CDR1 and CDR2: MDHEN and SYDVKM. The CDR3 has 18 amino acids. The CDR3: CASSQNANLAGGSYEQYF. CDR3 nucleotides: TGTGCCAGCAGTCAAAACGCAAACCTAGCGGGAGGATCATACGAGCAGTACTTC.

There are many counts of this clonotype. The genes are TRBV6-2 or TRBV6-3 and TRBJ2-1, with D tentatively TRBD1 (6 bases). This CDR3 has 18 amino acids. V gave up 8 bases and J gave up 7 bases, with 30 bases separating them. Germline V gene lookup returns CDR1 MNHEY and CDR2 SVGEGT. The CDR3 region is CASFYTGLGLSGANEQFF. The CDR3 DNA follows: TGTGCCAGCTTCTACACAGGGCTCGGACTTAGTGGGGCGAATGAGCAGTTCTTC.